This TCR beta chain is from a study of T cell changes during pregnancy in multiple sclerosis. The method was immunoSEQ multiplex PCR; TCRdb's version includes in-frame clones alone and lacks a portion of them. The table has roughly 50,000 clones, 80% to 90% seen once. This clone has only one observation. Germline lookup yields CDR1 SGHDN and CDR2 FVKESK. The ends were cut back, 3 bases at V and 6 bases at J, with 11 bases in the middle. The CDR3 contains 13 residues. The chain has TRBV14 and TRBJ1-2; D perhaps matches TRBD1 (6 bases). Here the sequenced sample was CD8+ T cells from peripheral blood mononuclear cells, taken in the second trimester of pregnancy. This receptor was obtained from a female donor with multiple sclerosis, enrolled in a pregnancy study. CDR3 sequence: CASSQAGVHGYTF. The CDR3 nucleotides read TGTGCCAGCAGCCAGGCAGGGGTTCATGGCTACACCTTC.